The clone carrying this T cell receptor (beta chain) has only a few counts. Deletions cut 4 bases from V and 9 bases from J, with 9 bases between. The CDR3 runs 11 residues. CDR1 is LGHDT, CDR2 YNNKEL, per germline (reference sequence). This sample was taken from a study of T-cell reconstitution after alpha-beta-depleted transplantation in children. Unique molecular identifiers were incorporated when the TCRbeta library was constructed. TCRdb itself ran the PCR reads through MiXCR, one entry per CDR3 protein. The sample lists hundreds of thousands of distinct CDR3 sequences; around 10% were seen once.

The chain employs TRBV3-1 and TRBJ1-1, with D tentatively TRBD1 (5 bases). This TCR was sampled from a human donor who donated a stem cell graft to a child with acute lymphoblastic leukemia. The source was PBMCs from the stem cell graft donor, collected from the stem cell graft. The CDR3 DNA is TGTGCCAGCAGCCTGGGGGAGCAAGCTTTCTTT. Translated, it gives CASSLGEQAFF. Combining the CDR3 with reference TRBV3-1 and TRBJ1-1 gives the whole variable domain DTAVSQTPKYLVTQMGNDKSIKCEQNLGHDTMYWYKQDSKKFLKIMFSYNNKELIINETVPNRFSPKSPDKAHLNLHINSLELGDSAVYFCASSLGEQAFFGQGTRLTVV.